This TCR beta chain was found in a study of cytomegalovirus exposure and HLA in healthy donors. The CDR3 covers 15 residues. Trimming took 3 bases from V and 2 from J, leaving 12 bases between them. Germline CDR1 and CDR2: LNHDA and SQIVND (reference sequence). 60 Vbeta and 13 Jbeta primers were used in PCR. The repertoire was sequenced with immunoSEQ multiplex PCR; TCRdb's copy has only in-frame clones and lacks some. The sample has about 120,000 clones; roughly four fifths are singletons. The source of this sequence is a young woman in good health and CMV-seropositive. Sequences were obtained from PBMCs. The V gene is TRBV19, the J gene TRBJ2-3; D is possibly TRBD1 (5 bases). In DNA, the CDR3 is TGTGCCAGTAGTATGGGGCTGCTCGCCACAGATACGCAGTATTTT. Translating gives CASSMGLLATDTQYF. The entire variable domain, with the rest obtained from reference TRBV19 and TRBJ2-3, is as follows: DGGITQSPKYLFRKEGQNVTLSCEQNLNHDAMYWYRQDPGQGLRLIYYSQIVNDFQKGDIAEGYSVSREKKESFPLTVTSAQKNPTAFYLCASSMGLLATDTQYFGPGTRLTVL.